Each of the 22 T cell receptor beta chains below was sequenced from the same sample in a study of neurological immune-mediated disorders. One entry per CDR3 protein results from TCRdb running MiXCR on the 5' RACE reads. In the table there are 84,000 or so distinct CDR3 sequences, around 4.5% of which are singletons. Time point in this sample: longitudinal time-point 3. The sample comprised PBMCs. The receptors derive from a woman aged 60-75 years with multiple sclerosis.

This clonotype was found many times. The chain is built from TRBV10-1 and TRBJ2-1; 9 nucleotides agree with TRBD1. The CDR3 spans 14 residues. Germline loops: CDR1 WNHNN, CDR2 SYGVQD (reference sequence). The V segment lost 4 bases and the J segment 3 bases; nucleotides outside the gene matches: 1. The CDR3: CASSVGQGYNEQFF. The DNA for the CDR3 is TGCGCCAGCAGTGTGGGACAGGGCTACAATGAGCAGTTCTTC.

This clonotype was counted ten times or more. V and J are TRBV20-1 and TRBJ2-1; TRBD2 matches 8 bases. From germline, CDR1 is DFQATT and CDR2 SNEGSKA (reference sequence). This CDR3 spans 13 amino acids. V lost 5 bases to trimming and J lost 6 bases; unmatched junction nucleotides: 6. DNA for the CDR3: TGCAGTGCTGTTAGCGGGGAGGTCAATGAGCAGTTCTTC. The encoded protein is CSAVSGEVNEQFF.

This clonotype appeared many times. V and J are TRBV12-3 or TRBV12-4 and TRBJ1-6; the match to TRBD1 covers 8 bases. V shed 8 bases and J 10 bases; nucleotides not matched to a gene: 10. CDR3 length equals 14 residues. The CDR3 spells CASGSDRGKSPLHF. As DNA, the CDR3 is TGTGCCAGCGGGTCAGACAGGGGAAAGTCACCCCTCCACTTT.

This clonotype was counted ten times or more. This chain uses TRBV12-3 or TRBV12-4 with TRBJ2-2; 10 nucleotides match TRBD1. V was pared by 3 bases and J by 4 bases, with 5 bases of the junction left unmatched. The CDR3 has 16 amino acids. CDR3 nucleotides: TGTGCCAGCAGTTTTGTGGGACAGGGGACCACCGGGGAGCTGTTTTTT. Residues: CASSFVGQGTTGELFF.

Many counts were recorded for this clonotype. The gene calls are TRBV4-2 and TRBJ2-7; TRBD1 is a possible D gene (6 bases). The germline V gene encodes CDR1 LGHNA and CDR2 YNFKEQ. The V end lost 5 bases, the J end lost 2 bases, and 16 bases lay between the germline ends. CDR3 length equals 15 residues. The CDR3 DNA reads TGTGCCAGCAGCAAACCCTCACAGGGTCCCTACGAGCAGTACTTC. Residues: CASSKPSQGPYEQYF.

This clonotype was observed many times. The V and J genes are TRBV20-1 and TRBJ2-7, with 9 bases lining up with TRBD2. The J segment lost 5 bases and the V segment lost 6 bases, leaving 8 bases of the junction unmatched. The CDR3 has 13 amino acids. Germline loops: CDR1 DFQATT, CDR2 SNEGSKA (reference sequence). The CDR3 DNA reads TGCAGTGCAACCGGGACTAGCCTCCACGAGCAGTACTTC. The encoded protein is CSATGTSLHEQYF.

This clonotype was observed at least ten times. The chain combines TRBV12-3 or TRBV12-4 with TRBJ1-2; D is undetermined. Trimming left V 4 bases short and J 4 bases short, with 16 bases between. The CDR3 contains 15 residues. Here the CDR3 DNA reads TGTGCCAGCAGTTCCTTTCTTGAGGCCACCTATGGCTACACCTTC. This codes for CASSSFLEATYGYTF.

This clonotype was detected ten times or more. The chain recombines TRBV5-5 with TRBJ1-1; D remains unclear. The CDR3 covers 13 residues. Trimming shortened V by 5 bases and J by 1 base, and 9 bases separated the two germline ends. Germline lookup yields CDR1 SGHKS and CDR2 YYEKEE (reference sequence). CDR3 sequence (DNA): TGTGCCAGCAGGATTCTACCGAACACTGAAGCTTTCTTT. This codes for CASRILPNTEAFF.

At least ten counts were recorded for this clonotype. The chain has TRBV7-6 and TRBJ2-5; D is unresolved. The CDR3 extends over 12 amino acids. Trimming took off 2 bases at V and 5 bases at J, with 6 bases between the two ends. Germline CDR1 and CDR2: SGHVS and FNYEAQ. The CDR3 DNA reads TGTGCCAGCAGCTTACCGAGGGAGACCCAGTACTTC. It is translated as CASSLPRETQYF.

This clonotype was seen at least ten times. The chain employs TRBV5-6 and TRBJ2-7; D could derive from TRBD1 or TRBD2 (5 bases each). CDR3 length equals 15 residues. Germline loops: CDR1 SGHDT, CDR2 YYEEEE. V lost 4 bases and J lost 4, with 18 bases in between. The CDR3 coding sequence is TGTGCCAGCAGCGGGCCCGGGACGGTTAATTACGAGCAGTACTTC. This codes for CASSGPGTVNYEQYF.

At least ten counts were recorded for this clonotype. The gene calls are TRBV2 and TRBJ1-2; the D gene is possibly TRBD1 (6 bases). Germline assignment: CDR1 SNHLY and CDR2 FYNNEI. V gave up 6 bases and J gave up 5 bases, with 13 bases separating them. CDR3 length equals 13 residues. CDR3 nucleotides: TGTGCCAGCAGGTTCACAGGGTGGTATGGCTACACCTTC. It is translated as CASRFTGWYGYTF. Complete variable domain (other parts from reference TRBV2 and TRBJ1-2): EPEVTQTPSHQVTQMGQEVILRCVPISNHLYFYWYRQILGQKVEFLVSFYNNEISEKSEIFDDQFSVERPDGSNFTLKIRSTKLEDSAMYFCASRFTGWYGYTFGSGTRLTVV.

The table lists this clonotype with many counts. The chain employs TRBV5-6 and TRBJ1-1; D is ambiguous. The V gene lost 0 bases and the J gene lost 4 bases, with 7 bases spanning the gap. The CDR3 totals 13 residues. CDR1 is SGHDT and CDR2 is YYEEEE in the germline V gene. The CDR3 bases are TGTGCCAGCAGCTTGGGGGGAGGCACTGAAGCTTTCTTT. It specifies CASSLGGGTEAFF.

In this sample, this clonotype turned up many times. The chain employs TRBV5-1 and TRBJ2-3; D possibly corresponds to TRBD1 (5 bases). The V end lost 5 bases, the J end lost 2 bases, and 15 bases lay between the germline ends. Germline CDR1 SGHRS, CDR2 YFSETQ. The CDR3 sequence is 15 residues long. The CDR3 protein is CASRIPTGLTDTQYF. The DNA of the CDR3 is TGCGCCAGCAGAATCCCAACAGGCCTCACAGATACGCAGTATTTT.

This clonotype was found many times. The genes are TRBV5-1 and TRBJ2-7; 9 bases map to TRBD2. Germline V gene data show CDR1 as SGHRS and CDR2 as YFSETQ. CDR3 length: 16 amino acids. V was pared by 3 bases and J by 2 bases, with 9 bases of the junction left unmatched. CDR3 amino acids: CASSSLVLAGAYEQYF. The CDR3 DNA follows: TGCGCCAGCAGCTCCTTGGTCTTAGCGGGGGCCTACGAGCAGTACTTC.

This clonotype was detected many times. This rearrangement joins TRBV24-1 to TRBJ2-1; no reliable D call. Germline CDR1 KGHDR, CDR2 SFDVKD. The CDR3 loop spans 12 amino acids. Trimming took 4 bases from V and 4 from J, leaving 4 bases between them. The CDR3 is CATSEGYNEQFF. The CDR3 DNA is TGTGCCACCAGTGAAGGGTACAATGAGCAGTTCTTC.

This clonotype was seen ten or more times. One end of the junction fails to match germline, which may point to a read error. The chain carries TRBV20-1 and TRBJ1-4; D might be TRBD1 (6 bases). The V gene's germline CDR1 is DFQATT and CDR2 SNEGSKA (reference sequence). The length of the CDR3 is 12 residues. The CDR3 region has the DNA TGCAGTGCTAGAGACAGGGGACGTATTTTAGTTTTT. Translating it yields CSARDRGRILVF.

This clonotype was seen ten or more times. The gene calls are TRBV2 and TRBJ1-5; weak D call: TRBD1 (6 bases). This CDR3 has 14 residues. Germline V gives CDR1 SNHLY, CDR2 FYNNEI. Deletions cut 4 bases from V and 4 bases from J, with 11 bases between. The CDR3 DNA sequence: TGTGCCAGCAGTGTATGGGGGGCAAATCAGCCCCAGCATTTT. Translating it yields CASSVWGANQPQHF. The full variable domain, completed using reference TRBV2 and TRBJ1-5, is EPEVTQTPSHQVTQMGQEVILRCVPISNHLYFYWYRQILGQKVEFLVSFYNNEISEKSEIFDDQFSVERPDGSNFTLKIRSTKLEDSAMYFCASSVWGANQPQHFGDGTRLSIL.

The chain employs TRBV18 and TRBJ1-5, with 7 bases fitting TRBD1. The CDR3 consists of 15 residues. Germline V gives CDR1 KGHSH, CDR2 LQKENI. The V and J ends lost 3 bases and 4 bases, in that order; junction bases with no gene match: 6. The CDR3 here is CASSPQGVGNQPQHF. The CDR3 nucleotides are TGTGCCAGCTCACCTCAGGGGGTTGGAAATCAGCCCCAGCATTTT.

This clonotype occurred many times. The chain recombines TRBV5-6 with TRBJ1-2, with D perhaps matching TRBD1 (5 bases). Deletions cut 0 bases from V and 4 bases from J, with 13 bases between. The CDR3 runs to 15 residues. Germline V lookup: CDR1 SGHDT, CDR2 YYEEEE. CDR3 region: CASSLGQARGYGYTF. Written as DNA, the CDR3 is TGTGCCAGCAGCTTGGGCCAGGCAAGGGGCTATGGCTACACCTTC.

This clonotype was picked up many times. The CDR3 is CSARSAGQGSYEQYF. The CDR3 coding sequence is TGCAGTGCTCGCTCCGCGGGACAGGGTTCCTACGAGCAGTACTTC. The V call is TRBV20-1, the J call TRBJ2-7, with TRBD1 matching over 9 bases. The CDR3 totals 15 residues. Trimming took 5 bases from V and 1 from J; bases not matched to a gene: 9. Germline loops: CDR1 DFQATT, CDR2 SNEGSKA (reference sequence).

This clonotype was picked up a small number of times. This chain links TRBV5-1 with TRBJ2-3; weak D call: TRBD2 (6 bases). CDR1 is SGHRS, CDR2 YFSETQ, per germline. The V end was cut by 0 bases, the J end by 10 bases, with 15 bases between. This CDR3 is 14 amino acids long. DNA of the CDR3: TGCGCCAGCAGCTTGGATTGGGGGGTGCCATCGCAGTATTTT. Amino acid sequence: CASSLDWGVPSQYF.

This clonotype has a count of ten or more. The CDR3 DNA follows: TGCGCCAGCAGGCTCCAATACGAGCAGTACTTC. It codes for CASRLQYEQYF. This chain connects TRBV5-1 to TRBJ2-7; D not resolved. This CDR3 contains 11 residues. Germline V gives CDR1 SGHRS, CDR2 YFSETQ. Trimming stripped 5 bases from V and 4 bases from J, with 7 bases between. The full variable domain, rest sourced from reference TRBV5-1 and TRBJ2-7, is KAGVTQTPRYLIKTRGQQVTLSCSPISGHRSVSWYQQTPGQGLQFLFEYFSETQRNKGNFPGRFSGRQFSNSRSEMNVSTLELGDSALYLCASRLQYEQYFGPGTRLTVT.